Below are 12 T cell receptor beta chains sequenced from a single sample in a study of T cells in women clearing cervical HPV infection. TCRdb's table, derived via immunoSEQ multiplex PCR, lists solely in-frame clones and lacks some. The specimen's table records around 39,000 clones. The sample taken for sequencing was blood buffy coat. These receptors were collected from a woman between 18 and 70 years old with a cervical HPV16 infection that either progressed to CIN3+ or cleared (not recorded which).

Worth noting for this clone: The missing CDR3 end, 3 residues past where the read stops, is filled in from the germline J gene. V and J are TRBV29-1 and TRBJ2-3; no firm D call. CDR1 and CDR2 (germline): SQVTM, ANQGSEA. This CDR3 has 12 amino acids. CDR3 region: CSVGQNQETQYF. The covered CDR3 bases are TGCAGCGTTGGGCAGAACCAAGAGACG.

On this clone itself: The CDR3 end falls 3 residues outside the read, so it is completed with the germline J gene. The chain carries TRBV7-2 and TRBJ2-1; the D is unclear. The CDR3 extends over 14 amino acids. V lost 6 bases, J lost 5 bases, and 14 bases lay in between. Germline-derived CDR1 and CDR2 are SGHTA and FQGNSA. The CDR3 bases that were read are TGTGCCAGCAGGTCCCCAACTCTCGACAATGAG. Translation: CASRSPTLDNE. The full CDR3 protein reads CASRSPTLDNEQFF.

In the case of this clone: The read comes to an end 3 residues before the CDR3 does, leaving the germline J gene to fill in the end. The chain carries TRBV29-1 and TRBJ2-2; weak D call: TRBD2 (6 bases). V was shortened by 7 bases and J by 6 bases, with 15 bases between the two germline ends. The CDR3 contains 13 residues. The V gene's germline CDR1 is SQVTM and CDR2 ANQGSEA. This chain's CDR3 is CSGFWRVAGELFF. The part of the CDR3 DNA that was read is TGCAGCGGATTCTGGAGGGTGGCCGGGGAG.

With respect to this clone: The read terminates 3 residues ahead of where the CDR3 ends, so the germline J gene completes it. Other DNA sequences in the sample encode the same CDR3. The chain combines TRBV20-1 with TRBJ2-1; D gene uncertain. Germline CDR1 and CDR2: DFQATT and SNEGSKA (reference sequence). CDR3 size: 14 residues. V was cut by 4 bases and J by 1 base, with 11 bases left in between. This chain's CDR3 is CSAKQWSSYNEQFF. The part of the CDR3 DNA that was read is TGCAGTGCTAAACAGTGGAGTTCCTACAATGAG.

As regards this clone: The read comes to an end 3 residues before the CDR3 does, leaving the germline J gene to fill in the end. This chain connects TRBV27 to TRBJ2-7; TRBD1 might be the D (6 bases). Germline lookup yields CDR1 MNHEY and CDR2 SMNVEV (reference sequence). Trimming cost V 2 bases and J 0 bases, with 11 bases left between them. CDR3 size: 15 residues. CDR3: CASSLDRSYSYEQYF. CDR3 DNA, as far as it was read: TGTGCCAGCAGTTTAGACAGGTCCTACTCCTACGAG.

A word on this clone: The CDR3 end lies 3 residues beyond the end of the read and is filled in from the germline J gene. V usage is TRBV5-1 and J usage is TRBJ1-1, with 10 nucleotides matching TRBD1. The V gene's germline CDR1 is SGHRS and CDR2 YFSETQ. This CDR3 comprises 14 residues. After removal of 6 bases from V and 1 base from J, the junction contained 3 bases not matched to a gene. Here the CDR3 reads CASTRDRGNTEAFF. CDR3 DNA, as far as it was read: TGCGCCAGCACTCGGGACAGGGGGAACACTGAA.

The sequenced part of the CDR3 DNA is TGTGCCAGCGGCTCTCAGACTACAGATACG. Protein sequence: CASGSQTTDT. The CDR3 as a whole reads CASGSQTTDTQYF. The chain combines TRBV2 with TRBJ2-3, with D hard to call. The DNA ends 3 residues before the CDR3 does, and the rest of the CDR3 is filled in from the germline J gene. The CDR3 consists of 13 residues. Germline CDR1 reads SNHLY; CDR2 reads FYNNEI. Deletions cut 8 bases from V and 3 bases from J, with 12 bases between.

To note about this clone: From the germline J gene comes the end of the CDR3, since the read stops 3 residues before it. This rearrangement joins TRBV2 to TRBJ2-5; 10 nucleotides align to TRBD1. V lost 9 bases and J lost 4; bases outside the gene matches: 5. The germline V gene has CDR1 SNHLY and CDR2 FYNNEI. The CDR3 loop spans 13 amino acids. CDR3 bases read: TGTGCCAGTATGGGACAGGGGATAGAGACC. Amino acids: CASMGQGIET. The whole CDR3 is CASMGQGIETQYF. Combining the CDR3 with reference TRBV2 and TRBJ2-5 gives the whole variable domain EPEVTQTPSHQVTQMGQEVILRCVPISNHLYFYWYRQILGQKVEFLVSFYNNEISEKSEIFDDQFSVERPDGSNFTLKIRSTKLEDSAMYFCASMGQGIETQYFGPGTRLLVL.

Regarding this clone: The read gets to within 3 residues of the CDR3 end, and the germline J gene fills in the rest. The chain uses TRBV28 and TRBJ2-5; 7 bases align to TRBD2. CDR1 is MDHEN, CDR2 SYDVKM, per germline. J gave up 5 bases and V 8 bases, and 5 bases lay outside the gene matches. The CDR3 is 12 amino acids. The sequenced part of the CDR3 DNA is TGTGCCAGCCAGCGGGACTGGGAGACC. Encoded protein: CASQRDWET. The full CDR3 is CASQRDWETQYF.

With respect to this clone: The CDR3 end lies 3 residues beyond the end of the read and is filled in from the germline J gene. This sequence joins TRBV20-1 and TRBJ1-6; D uncertain. Trimming removed 3 bases from V and 0 bases from J, with 9 bases in between. Germline-derived CDR1 and CDR2 are DFQATT and SNEGSKA (reference sequence). This CDR3 region has 15 residues. This CDR3 reads CSARVSSSYNSPLHF. CDR3 DNA (partial): TGCAGTGCTAGGGTGTCCAGCTCCTATAATTCACCC.

With respect to this clone: The read ends 3 residues early relative to the CDR3; the germline J gene fills the gap. The gene calls are TRBV12-3 or TRBV12-4 and TRBJ2-7; D possibly corresponds to TRBD2 (5 bases). CDR3 length: 13 amino acids. V gave up 10 bases and J gave up 0 bases, with 13 bases separating them. Incomplete CDR3 DNA: TGTGCCACTGCCCAGCGGAGCTCCTACGAG. As protein: CATAQRSSYE. The whole CDR3 region reads CATAQRSSYEQYF.

Comment on this clone: The CDR3 end lies 3 residues beyond the end of the read and is filled in from the germline J gene. The rearrangement joins TRBV11-2 to TRBJ1-2; D gene uncertain. The CDR3 consists of 14 residues. Germline V lookup: CDR1 SGHAT, CDR2 FQNNGV. The CDR3 loop is CASSPPNSDYDYTF. The DNA read from the CDR3 is TGTGCCAGCAGCCCGCCTAACTCCGACTACGAC.